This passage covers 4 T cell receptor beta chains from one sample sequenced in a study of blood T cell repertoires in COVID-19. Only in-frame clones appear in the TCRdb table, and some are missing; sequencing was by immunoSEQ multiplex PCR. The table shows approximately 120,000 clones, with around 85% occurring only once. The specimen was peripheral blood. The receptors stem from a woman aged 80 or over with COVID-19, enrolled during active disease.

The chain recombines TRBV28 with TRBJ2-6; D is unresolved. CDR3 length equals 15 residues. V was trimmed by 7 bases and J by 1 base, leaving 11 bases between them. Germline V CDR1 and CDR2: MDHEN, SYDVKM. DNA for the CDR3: TGTGCCAGCATGATCAACAGATCTGGGGCCAACGTCCTGACTTTC. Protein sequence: CASMINRSGANVLTF.

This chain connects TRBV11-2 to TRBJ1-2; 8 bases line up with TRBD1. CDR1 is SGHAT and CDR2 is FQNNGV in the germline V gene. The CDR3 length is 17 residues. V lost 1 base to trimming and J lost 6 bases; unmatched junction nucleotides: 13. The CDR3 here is CASSLGFLAGGFNGYTF. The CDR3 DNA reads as TGTGCCAGCAGCTTAGGGTTTCTGGCAGGGGGCTTTAATGGCTACACCTTC.

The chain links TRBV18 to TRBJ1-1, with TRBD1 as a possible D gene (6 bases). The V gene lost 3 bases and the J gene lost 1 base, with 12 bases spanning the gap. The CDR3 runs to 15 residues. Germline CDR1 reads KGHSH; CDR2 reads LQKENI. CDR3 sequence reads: CASSPAVDRNTEAFF. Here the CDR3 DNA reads TGTGCCAGCTCACCTGCCGTGGACAGGAACACTGAAGCTTTCTTT.

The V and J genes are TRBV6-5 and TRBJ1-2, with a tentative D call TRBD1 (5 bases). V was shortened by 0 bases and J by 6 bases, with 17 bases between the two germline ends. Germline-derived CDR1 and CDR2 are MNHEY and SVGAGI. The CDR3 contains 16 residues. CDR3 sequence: CASSYSPGRQGNGYTF. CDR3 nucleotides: TGTGCCAGCAGTTACTCCCCGGGGAGGCAGGGTAATGGCTACACCTTC.